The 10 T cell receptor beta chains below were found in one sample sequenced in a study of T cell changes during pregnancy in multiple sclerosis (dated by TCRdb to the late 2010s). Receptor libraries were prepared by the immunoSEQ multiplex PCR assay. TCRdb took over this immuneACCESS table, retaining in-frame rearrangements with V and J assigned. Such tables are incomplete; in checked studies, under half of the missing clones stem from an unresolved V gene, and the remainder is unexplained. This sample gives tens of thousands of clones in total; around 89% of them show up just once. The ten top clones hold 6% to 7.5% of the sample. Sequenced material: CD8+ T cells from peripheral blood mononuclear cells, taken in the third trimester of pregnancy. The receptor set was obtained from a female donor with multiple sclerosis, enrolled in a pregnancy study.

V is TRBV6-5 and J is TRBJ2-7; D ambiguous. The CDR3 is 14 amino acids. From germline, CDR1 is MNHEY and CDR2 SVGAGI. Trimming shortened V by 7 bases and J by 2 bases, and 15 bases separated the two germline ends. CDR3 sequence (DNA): TGTGCCAGCAAATCACAGATGAACACCTACGAGCAGTACTTC. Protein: CASKSQMNTYEQYF.

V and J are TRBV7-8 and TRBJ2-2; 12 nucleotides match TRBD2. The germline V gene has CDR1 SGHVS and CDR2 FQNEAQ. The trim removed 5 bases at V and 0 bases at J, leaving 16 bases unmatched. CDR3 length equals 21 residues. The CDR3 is CASSASLAGGSHNANTGELFF. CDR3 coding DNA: TGTGCCAGCAGCGCGTCTCTAGCGGGGGGGTCCCACAACGCGAACACCGGGGAGCTGTTTTTT.

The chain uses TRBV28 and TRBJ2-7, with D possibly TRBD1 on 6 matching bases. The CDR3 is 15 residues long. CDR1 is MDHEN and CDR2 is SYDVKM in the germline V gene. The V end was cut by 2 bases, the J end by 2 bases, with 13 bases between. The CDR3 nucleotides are TGTGCCAGCAGTTTAGTTACGGGACAACCCTACGAGCAGTACTTC. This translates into CASSLVTGQPYEQYF.

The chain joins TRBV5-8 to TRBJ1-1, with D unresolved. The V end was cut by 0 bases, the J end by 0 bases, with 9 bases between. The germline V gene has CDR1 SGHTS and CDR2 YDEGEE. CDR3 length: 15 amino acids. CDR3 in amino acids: CASSLGHGVNTEAFF. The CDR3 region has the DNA TGTGCCAGCAGCTTGGGTCATGGAGTGAACACTGAAGCTTTCTTT.

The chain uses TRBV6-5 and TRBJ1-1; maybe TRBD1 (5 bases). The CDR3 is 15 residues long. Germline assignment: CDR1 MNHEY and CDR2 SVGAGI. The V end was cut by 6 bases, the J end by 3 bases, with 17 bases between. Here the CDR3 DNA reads TGTGCCAGCAGCCCGAGGACATCCCGGGACACTGAAGCTTTCTTT. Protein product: CASSPRTSRDTEAFF.

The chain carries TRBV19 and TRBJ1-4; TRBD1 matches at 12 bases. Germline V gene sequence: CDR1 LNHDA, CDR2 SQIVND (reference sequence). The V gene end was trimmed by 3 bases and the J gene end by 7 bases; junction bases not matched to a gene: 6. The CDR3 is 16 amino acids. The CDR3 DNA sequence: TGTGCCAGTAGTATGGGGACAGGGGGCGGCAGTGAAAAACTGTTTTTT. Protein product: CASSMGTGGGSEKLFF.

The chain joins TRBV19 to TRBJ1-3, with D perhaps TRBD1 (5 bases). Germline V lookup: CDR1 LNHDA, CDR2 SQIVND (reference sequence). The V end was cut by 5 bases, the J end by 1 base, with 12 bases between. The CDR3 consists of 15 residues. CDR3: CASSALAGSGNTIYF. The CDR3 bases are TGTGCCAGTAGTGCCCTCGCAGGGTCTGGAAACACCATATATTTT.

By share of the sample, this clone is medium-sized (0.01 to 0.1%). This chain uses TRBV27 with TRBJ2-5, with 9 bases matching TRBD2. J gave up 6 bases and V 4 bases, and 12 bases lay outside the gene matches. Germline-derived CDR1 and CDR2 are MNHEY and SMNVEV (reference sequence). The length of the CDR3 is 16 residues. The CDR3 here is CASSSGLAGGAQTQYF. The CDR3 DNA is TGTGCCAGCAGTTCCGGGTTGGCGGGGGGGGCCCAGACCCAGTACTTC.

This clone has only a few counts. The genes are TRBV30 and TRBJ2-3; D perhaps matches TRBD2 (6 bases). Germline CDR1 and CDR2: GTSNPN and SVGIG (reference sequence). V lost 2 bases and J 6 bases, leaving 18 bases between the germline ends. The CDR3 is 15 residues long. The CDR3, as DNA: TGTGCCTGGAGTTTAACCCGACTAGTTGGGGATACGCAGTATTTT. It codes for CAWSLTRLVGDTQYF.

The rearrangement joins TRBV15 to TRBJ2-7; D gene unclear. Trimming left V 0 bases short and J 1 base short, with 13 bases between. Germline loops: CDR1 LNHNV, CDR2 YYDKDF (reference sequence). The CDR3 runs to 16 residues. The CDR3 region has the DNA TGTGCCACCAGCAGAGAGCTGCTACCCGGGTCCTACGAGCAGTACTTC. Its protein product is CATSRELLPGSYEQYF.